Detailed here is one TCR beta chain. Its antigen is currently unknown. Each sample had two DNA replicates, approximately 0.5 ug blood or around 1.5 ug tissue. Profiling relied on immunoSEQ multiplex PCR, and the TCRdb table lists in-frame clones only, not all of them. The data show 25,000 to 30,000 clones, with roughly 80% seen just once and over 9.5% held by the top ten. V shed 4 bases, J shed 6 bases, and the junction held 8 bases outside the gene matches. Per the germline V gene, CDR1 is SGHRS and CDR2 is YFSETQ. The CDR3 is made up of 15 amino acids. The data are from a study of early stage breast cancer tumors. Turning to the study itself: Samples were sequenced at about 9.7-fold average coverage.

Study-wide points: Compared with adjacent normal breast tissue, tumors showed roughly 2.4-fold greater T cell density and higher clonality.

The receptor comes from a person aged 55-75 years with breast cancer. The chain links TRBV5-1 to TRBJ2-2; 8 nucleotides line up with TRBD1. The sequenced sample consisted of blood. In DNA form, the CDR3 reads TGCGCCAGCAGCCTACGGACAGGGCGGTCCGGGGAGCTGTTTTTT. It codes for CASSLRTGRSGELFF. Together with reference TRBV5-1 and TRBJ2-2, the CDR3 gives the full variable domain: KAGVTQTPRYLIKTRGQQVTLSCSPISGHRSVSWYQQTPGQGLQFLFEYFSETQRNKGNFPGRFSGRQFSNSRSEMNVSTLELGDSALYLCASSLRTGRSGELFFGEGSRLTVL.